Given below is one TCR beta chain in context. Authors' processing steps: Reference gene primer amplification gave estimated nucleated cell counts. The data were produced by immunoSEQ multiplex PCR, yet TCRdb's version contains in-frame clones alone and is incomplete. The V and J calls and clone size are taken from that table; D and trimming were inferred from the DNA. Of around 420,000 clones in the sample, 88% are singletons; the top ten hold approximately 2%. These data originate in a study of blood T cell repertoires in COVID-19. The wider study: T cells, B-cell-depleted T cells, or PBMCs supplied cDNA or gDNA.

This study enrolled people aged 18 to 89 from roughly 22 US geographic areas. Participants reported their clinical history, and cohort assignment relied on those reports. The V gene's germline CDR1 is SEHNR and CDR2 FQNEAQ (reference sequence). The ends lost 6 bases at V and 8 bases at J; junction bases unmatched: 8. The CDR3 covers 14 residues. The rearrangement links TRBV7-9 to TRBJ2-2; 8 bases are a match to TRBD1. Sequencing was carried out using PBMCs or T cells enriched from blood (not recorded which). The source of this sequence is a woman aged 40 to 50 with acute COVID-19. The CDR3 region has the DNA TGTGCCAGCAGTGACTGGACAGGGAGAGGGGAGCTGTTTTTT. As protein: CASSDWTGRGELFF.